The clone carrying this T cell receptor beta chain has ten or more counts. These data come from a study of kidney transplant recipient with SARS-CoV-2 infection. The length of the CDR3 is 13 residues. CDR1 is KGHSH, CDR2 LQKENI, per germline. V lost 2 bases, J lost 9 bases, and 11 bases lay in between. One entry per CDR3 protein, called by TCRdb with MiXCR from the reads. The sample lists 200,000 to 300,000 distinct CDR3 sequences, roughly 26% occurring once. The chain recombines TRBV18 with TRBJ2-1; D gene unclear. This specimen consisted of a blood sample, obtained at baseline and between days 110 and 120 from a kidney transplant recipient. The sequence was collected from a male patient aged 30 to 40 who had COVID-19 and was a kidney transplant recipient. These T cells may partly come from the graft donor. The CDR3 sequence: CASSPGSSGEQFF. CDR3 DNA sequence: TGTGCCAGCTCACCAGGTAGCAGTGGTGAGCAGTTCTTC.